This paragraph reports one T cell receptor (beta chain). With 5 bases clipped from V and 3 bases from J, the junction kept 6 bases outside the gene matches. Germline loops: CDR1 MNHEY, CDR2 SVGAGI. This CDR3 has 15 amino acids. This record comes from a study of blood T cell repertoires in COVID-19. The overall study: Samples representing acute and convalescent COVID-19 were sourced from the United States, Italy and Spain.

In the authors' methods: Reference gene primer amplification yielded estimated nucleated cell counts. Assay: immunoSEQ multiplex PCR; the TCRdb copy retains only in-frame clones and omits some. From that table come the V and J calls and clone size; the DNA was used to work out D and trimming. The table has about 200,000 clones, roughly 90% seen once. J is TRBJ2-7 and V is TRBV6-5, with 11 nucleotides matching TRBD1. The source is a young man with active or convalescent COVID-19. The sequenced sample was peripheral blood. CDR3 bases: TGTGCCAGCAGTCAGGGACAGGGGGGTTTCTACGAGCAGTACTTC. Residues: CASSQGQGGFYEQYF.